This TCR beta chain came from a study of shared clonotypes between healthy human individuals. Background on the study: Samples came from a couple of female and a few male donors aged 18 to 49. Study conclusions and caveats: Naive subsets, compared against memory subsets, generally had larger estimated richness values.

To note about this clone: No antigen is known for it.

The table came from immunoSEQ multiplex PCR; TCRdb's copy has only in-frame clones and leaves some out. The table includes millions of clones, about 95% detected once. This CDR3 has 11 residues. V was pared by 5 bases and J by 4 bases, with 2 bases between. Germline values: CDR1 MGHRA, CDR2 YSYEKL. Sequences were obtained from naive CD4+ T cells sorted from blood. Documented subset: CD45RA+ positively selected. The gene calls are TRBV4-1 and TRBJ2-2; D not certain. The sequence was obtained from a man younger than 30 in good health. The CDR3 reads CASSITGELFF. The DNA for the CDR3 is TGCGCCAGCAGCATCACCGGGGAGCTGTTTTTT.